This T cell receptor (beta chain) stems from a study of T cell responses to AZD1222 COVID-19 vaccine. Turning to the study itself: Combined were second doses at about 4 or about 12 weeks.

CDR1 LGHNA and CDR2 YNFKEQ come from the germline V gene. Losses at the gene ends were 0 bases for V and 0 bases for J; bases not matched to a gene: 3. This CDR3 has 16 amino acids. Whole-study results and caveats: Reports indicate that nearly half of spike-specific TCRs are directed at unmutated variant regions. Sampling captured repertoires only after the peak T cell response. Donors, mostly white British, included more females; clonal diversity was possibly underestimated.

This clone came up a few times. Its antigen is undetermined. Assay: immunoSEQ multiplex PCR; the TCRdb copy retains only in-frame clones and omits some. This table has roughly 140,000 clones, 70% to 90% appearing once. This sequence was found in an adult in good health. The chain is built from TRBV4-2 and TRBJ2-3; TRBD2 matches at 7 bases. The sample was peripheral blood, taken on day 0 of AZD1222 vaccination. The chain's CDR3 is CASSQEPAGSTDTQYF. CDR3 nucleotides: TGTGCCAGCAGCCAAGAGCCAGCGGGAAGCACAGATACGCAGTATTTT.